Sequencing of this TCR beta chain was carried out in a study of OX40 agonist ivuxolimab in advanced cancers. Deletions cut 6 bases from V and 6 bases from J, with 10 bases between. The CDR3 runs 11 residues. Germline V gene lookup returns CDR1 DFQATT and CDR2 SNEGSKA (reference sequence). Broader study findings: Normalized expansion of T-cell clones was also low for some nonresponders. More expanded clones were seen, on average, in CD8+ T cells than in CD4+.

The table came from immunoSEQ multiplex PCR; TCRdb's copy has only in-frame clones and leaves some out. The table lists 43,000 or so clones, about 83% of them singletons. This clone was counted only a few times. Antigen specificity is unknown. This specimen was CD4+ or CD8+ T cells sorted from blood, taken in a trial of the OX40 agonist ivuxolimab. The chain has TRBV20-1 and TRBJ2-3; D call uncertain. This TCR was sampled from an adult with an advanced solid tumor such as melanoma, head and neck, liver or kidney cancer. The CDR3 loop is CSAKQGDTQYF. DNA of the CDR3: TGCAGTGCAAAACAAGGGGATACGCAGTATTTT.